This passage covers 31 T cell receptor beta chains from one sample sequenced in a study of radiation and T cells in renal cell carcinoma. Sequencing was performed with immunoSEQ multiplex PCR; in TCRdb, only in-frame clones are kept and a portion is missing. The sample lists around 120,000 clones, 75% to 85% occurring once. Time point described: blood 2 weeks post-SBRT. Treatment meaning: 15 Gy SBRT to primary tumor, nephrectomy 4 weeks later. This sample comprised blood, obtained from a patient whose treatment included radiotherapy and nephrectomy. Source of these receptors: a woman aged 55-70 years with renal cell carcinoma.

The chain recombines TRBV27 with TRBJ2-6; possible D gene TRBD1, 6 bases. The CDR3 runs to 15 residues. Germline CDR1 MNHEY, CDR2 SMNVEV (reference sequence). Trimming removed 2 bases from V and 9 bases from J, with 14 bases in between. CDR3 protein: CASSLIPRGFNVLTF. In nucleotides, the CDR3 is TGTGCCAGCAGTTTAATCCCCAGGGGCTTCAACGTCCTGACTTTC.

The genes are TRBV4-1 and TRBJ2-5; 7 bases map to TRBD1. V lost 1 base and J lost 1; bases outside the gene matches: 3. Germline V gene lookup returns CDR1 MGHRA and CDR2 YSYEKL. The CDR3 totals 15 residues. DNA of the CDR3: TGCGCCAGCAGCCAAGGACGACAGGGCCAAGAGACCCAGTACTTC. Its translation is CASSQGRQGQETQYF.

The genes are TRBV5-1 and TRBJ2-1; TRBD2 might be the D (6 bases). This CDR3 comprises 14 residues. CDR1 and CDR2 from the germline V gene are SGHRS and YFSETQ. Trimming shortened V by 4 bases and J by 6 bases, and 14 bases separated the two germline ends. CDR3 sequence: CASSPAGTVNEQFF. In DNA, the CDR3 is TGCGCCAGCAGCCCCGCCGGGACTGTCAATGAGCAGTTCTTC.

This clone occurred once. The chain has TRBV5-6 and TRBJ1-1; TRBD1 is a possible D gene (6 bases). CDR1 is SGHDT, CDR2 YYEEEE, per germline. The V end lost 3 bases, the J end lost 1 base, and 22 bases lay between the germline ends. This CDR3 comprises 18 residues. The CDR3 sequence is CASSSLPPPQGENTEAFF. Written as DNA, the CDR3 is TGTGCCAGCAGCTCCCTACCACCTCCACAGGGCGAGAACACTGAAGCTTTCTTT.

The chain has TRBV5-1 and TRBJ1-1; 7 nucleotides align to TRBD1. Trimming took 4 bases from V and 7 from J; bases not matched to a gene: 4. Germline V lookup: CDR1 SGHRS, CDR2 YFSETQ. CDR3 length: 12 amino acids. The CDR3 nucleotides are TGCGCCAGCAGCAGGGGGCAGGATGAAGCTTTCTTT. It is translated as CASSRGQDEAFF.

The chain's CDR3 is CASSSTDSYGYTF. CDR3 sequence (DNA): TGTGCCAGCTCATCTACAGATTCTTATGGCTACACCTTC. This chain uses TRBV18 with TRBJ1-2; D gene ambiguous. Deletions cut 5 bases from V and 5 bases from J, with 12 bases between. Per the germline V gene, CDR1 is KGHSH and CDR2 is LQKENI. This CDR3 has 13 residues.

The CDR3 coding sequence is TGTGCCTGGCGCCGTAAGGACTGTAATGAAAAACTGTTTTTT. Residues: CAWRRKDCNEKLFF. V usage is TRBV30 and J usage is TRBJ1-4; D not certain. The CDR3 has 14 amino acids. Germline values: CDR1 GTSNPN, CDR2 SVGIG (reference sequence). V lost 5 bases and J lost 4, with 14 bases in between. The full variable domain, in which reference TRBV30 and TRBJ1-4 provide the parts outside the CDR3, is SQTIHQWPATLVQPVGSPLSLECTVEGTSNPNLYWYRQAAGRGLQLLFYSVGIGQISSEVPQNLSASRPQDRQFILSSKKLLLSDSGFYLCAWRRKDCNEKLFFGSGTQLSVL.

CDR3 DNA: TGTGCCAGCAGTTACGGGGCAGGGGATGTCTATGGCTACACCTTC. Protein sequence: CASSYGAGDVYGYTF. V and J are TRBV6-5 and TRBJ1-2; possible D gene TRBD1, 6 bases. In germline, CDR1 is MNHEY, CDR2 SVGAGI. The CDR3 length is 15 residues. The germline V and J ends were trimmed by 2 bases and 4 bases, with 14 bases remaining between them.

The gene calls are TRBV7-2 and TRBJ2-4; D unresolved. Trimming shortened V by 2 bases and J by 5 bases, and 16 bases separated the two germline ends. This CDR3 is built from 16 residues. Germline CDR1 is SGHTA and CDR2 is FQGNSA. The CDR3 spells CASSLLPSPPQNIQYF. The CDR3 DNA reads TGTGCCAGCAGCTTATTGCCCTCCCCACCTCAAAACATTCAGTACTTC.

V and J are TRBV28 and TRBJ2-7; TRBD1 is a possible D gene (6 bases). The CDR3 sequence is 15 residues long. The V gene lost 6 bases and the J gene lost 2 bases, with 17 bases spanning the gap. Germline CDR1 reads MDHEN; CDR2 reads SYDVKM. CDR3 protein: CASSLRDKGAYEQYF. CDR3 bases: TGTGCCAGCAGCCTCCGGGACAAGGGGGCCTACGAGCAGTACTTC.

This sequence joins TRBV11-1 and TRBJ2-5, with D perhaps assigned TRBD1 or TRBD2 (6 bases each). This CDR3 is built from 15 residues. Germline loops: CDR1 SGHAT, CDR2 FQDESV (reference sequence). Deletions cut 5 bases from V and 5 bases from J, with 18 bases between. The CDR3 DNA reads as TGTGCCAGCAGCACCGATTCACAAGGGGGGGAGACCCAGTACTTC. Amino acids: CASSTDSQGGETQYF.

The rearrangement uses TRBV30 and TRBJ1-6; 8 nucleotides line up with TRBD1. The trim removed 4 bases at V and 10 bases at J, leaving 6 bases unmatched. Germline lookup yields CDR1 GTSNPN and CDR2 SVGIG (reference sequence). The CDR3 has 13 residues. The CDR3 spells CAWTGQGDSPLHF. The CDR3 DNA follows: TGTGCCTGGACCGGACAGGGAGACTCACCCCTCCACTTT.

The chain employs TRBV5-1 and TRBJ2-2, with a possible D match to TRBD1 (5 bases). CDR1 and CDR2 from the germline V gene are SGHRS and YFSETQ. The CDR3 is made up of 15 amino acids. Trimming stripped 2 bases from V and 5 bases from J, with 13 bases between. The CDR3 reads CASSFEGEDTGELFF. The CDR3 DNA reads TGCGCCAGCAGCTTCGAAGGGGAAGATACCGGGGAGCTGTTTTTT.

J is TRBJ2-2 and V is TRBV9; a weak D match, TRBD1 (6 bases). V dropped 0 bases and J dropped 1 base, with 7 bases sitting between them. The CDR3 consists of 15 residues. Germline V CDR1 and CDR2: SGDLS, YYNGEE. In DNA form, the CDR3 reads TGTGCCAGCAGCGTAGGAGGGGGGAACACCGGGGAGCTGTTTTTT. Amino acids: CASSVGGGNTGELFF. Filled out from reference TRBV9 and TRBJ2-2, the complete variable domain reads DSGVTQTPKHLITATGQRVTLRCSPRSGDLSVYWYQQSLDQGLQFLIQYYNGEERAKGNILERFSAQQFPDLHSELNLSSLELGDSALYFCASSVGGGNTGELFFGEGSRLTVL.

The chain is built from TRBV6-1 and TRBJ2-5; possible D gene TRBD2, 6 bases. Germline V lookup: CDR1 MNHNS, CDR2 SASEGT. The CDR3 runs to 13 residues. Trimming shortened V by 6 bases and J by 4 bases, and 12 bases separated the two germline ends. This CDR3 reads CASRAGRRETQYF. CDR3 DNA sequence: TGTGCCAGCAGGGCGGGGAGAAGAGAGACCCAGTACTTC.

The chain links TRBV7-9 to TRBJ2-1; 13 bases agree with TRBD2. The CDR3 runs to 14 residues. The germline V gene encodes CDR1 SEHNR and CDR2 FQNEAQ (reference sequence). V shed 5 bases, J shed 8 bases, and the junction held 3 bases outside the gene matches. CDR3 in amino acids: CASSQTSGGYEQFF. The CDR3 DNA sequence: TGTGCCAGCAGCCAGACTAGCGGGGGGTATGAGCAGTTCTTC.

The chain combines TRBV6-5 with TRBJ2-3; D uncertain. Germline-derived CDR1 and CDR2 are MNHEY and SVGAGI. CDR3 length equals 14 residues. V was pared by 10 bases and J by 2 bases, with 16 bases between. This chain's CDR3 is CATSYAGPTDTQYF. The CDR3 bases are TGTGCCACCTCTTATGCCGGACCCACAGATACGCAGTATTTT.

The chain employs TRBV28 and TRBJ2-5; TRBD1 is a possible D gene (5 bases). Germline values: CDR1 MDHEN, CDR2 SYDVKM. This CDR3 has 15 residues. The V and J ends lost 2 bases and 2 bases respectively, with 12 bases between them. CDR3 DNA: TGTGCCAGCAGTTTAGGCTCAGGGCGACAAGAGACCCAGTACTTC. This codes for CASSLGSGRQETQYF. Together with reference TRBV28 and TRBJ2-5, the CDR3 gives the full variable domain: DVKVTQSSRYLVKRTGEKVFLECVQDMDHENMFWYRQDPGLGLRLIYFSYDVKMKEKGDIPEGYSVSREKKERFSLILESASTNQTSMYLCASSLGSGRQETQYFGPGTRLLVL.

As concerns this clone: Relative to the germline gene, one junction end is altered; a read error may explain this. V gene TRBV7-7 combines with J gene TRBJ2-3; D unclear. The CDR3 is 14 residues long. Germline values: CDR1 SSHAT, CDR2 FNYEAQ (reference sequence). CDR3 in amino acids: CASSLSGHTDTQYF. As DNA, the CDR3 is TGTGCTAGCAGCTTAAGTGGCCACACAGATACGCAGTATTTT.

This clone appeared a few times. This rearrangement joins TRBV5-4 to TRBJ1-1, with D possibly being TRBD1 (5 bases). This CDR3 comprises 15 residues. Trimming left V 2 bases short and J 7 bases short, with 18 bases between. CDR1 and CDR2 from the germline V gene are SGHNT and YYREEE (reference sequence). DNA of the CDR3: TGTGCCAGCAGCTTACCGATCCCCCCAGGGTTTGAAGCTTTCTTT. It yields the protein CASSLPIPPGFEAFF.

There are a few counts of this clone. CDR3 residues: CASSFPGGSTDTQYF. The CDR3 region has the DNA TGTGCCAGCAGCTTCCCGGGGGGGAGCACAGATACGCAGTATTTT. V is TRBV7-2 and J is TRBJ2-3; TRBD2 aligns across 8 bases. CDR3 length: 15 amino acids. Germline V gene lookup returns CDR1 SGHTA and CDR2 FQGNSA. Germline trimming cut 3 bases from V and 0 bases from J; bases unmatched to any gene: 2.

The chain recombines TRBV5-4 with TRBJ1-1, with 10 nucleotides matching TRBD1. The CDR3 is 15 amino acids. Germline loops: CDR1 SGHNT, CDR2 YYREEE (reference sequence). The trim removed 3 bases at V and 8 bases at J, leaving 10 bases unmatched. The CDR3 loop reads CASSSTGTGVGEAFF. For the CDR3, the DNA is TGTGCCAGCAGCTCGACCGGGACAGGGGTTGGGGAAGCTTTCTTT. The full variable domain, in which reference TRBV5-4 and TRBJ1-1 provide the parts outside the CDR3, is ETGVTQSPTHLIKTRGQQVTLRCSSQSGHNTVSWYQQALGQGPQFIFQYYREEENGRGNFPPRFSGLQFPNYSSELNVNALELDDSALYLCASSSTGTGVGEAFFGQGTRLTVV.

This clone was counted only a few times. The chain carries TRBV4-1 and TRBJ1-1; TRBD1 matches at 7 bases. This CDR3 comprises 14 residues. Trimming cost V 2 bases and J 1 base; bases outside gene matches: 1. The germline CDR1 and CDR2 sequences are MGHRA and YSYEKL. CDR3 sequence reads: CASSQHRGNTEAFF. CDR3 DNA: TGCGCCAGCAGCCAACACAGGGGGAACACTGAAGCTTTCTTT.

J is TRBJ1-2 and V is TRBV4-2; perhaps TRBD1 as D (6 bases). This CDR3 is 15 amino acids long. The germline V and J ends were trimmed by 1 base and 4 bases, with 13 bases remaining between them. Germline CDR1 and CDR2: LGHNA and YNFKEQ. DNA of the CDR3: TGTGCCAGCAGCCAAGCAGGGGCCAGAGGCTATGGCTACACCTTC. It codes for CASSQAGARGYGYTF.

This clone has only one observation. The gene calls are TRBV11-2 and TRBJ2-3; D is undetermined. V was cut by 6 bases and J by 6 bases, with 4 bases left in between. The CDR3 has 10 amino acids. Germline V CDR1 and CDR2: SGHAT, FQNNGV. CDR3 sequence (DNA): TGTGCCAGCAGGTTCGATACGCAGTATTTT. This sequence encodes CASRFDTQYF.

This chain links TRBV5-4 with TRBJ2-5; 8 bases map to TRBD2. CDR1 is SGHNT and CDR2 is YYREEE in the germline V gene (reference sequence). This CDR3 spans 16 amino acids. V lost 4 bases, J lost 1 base, and 9 bases stayed unmatched. The CDR3 spells CASSGRAGGPQETQYF. For the CDR3, the DNA is TGTGCCAGCAGCGGTCGGGCGGGGGGCCCCCAAGAGACCCAGTACTTC.

The chain uses TRBV2 and TRBJ1-2, with D unresolved. This CDR3 has 15 amino acids. In germline, CDR1 is SNHLY, CDR2 FYNNEI. The V gene lost 2 bases and the J gene lost 4 bases, with 14 bases spanning the gap. The CDR3 is CASSERQLATYGYTF. CDR3 nucleotide sequence: TGTGCCAGCAGTGAACGTCAGCTTGCTACCTATGGCTACACCTTC.

The rearrangement joins TRBV28 to TRBJ2-6; D unclear. Trimming took off 1 base at V and 0 bases at J, with 7 bases between the two ends. The germline gives CDR1 MDHEN, CDR2 SYDVKM. The CDR3 is 16 amino acids. The CDR3 reads CASSLFPGSGANVLTF. Here the CDR3 DNA reads TGTGCCAGCAGTTTATTTCCGGGCTCTGGGGCCAACGTCCTGACTTTC.

The rearrangement links TRBV11-1 to TRBJ2-2; a weak D match, TRBD1 (6 bases). Looked up from germline, CDR1 is SGHAT and CDR2 is FQDESV (reference sequence). This CDR3 has 17 residues. The ends were cut back, 0 bases at V and 6 bases at J, with 17 bases in the middle. The CDR3 is CASSLAPPSGAAGELFF. The CDR3 nucleotides are TGTGCCAGCAGCTTAGCCCCCCCTTCAGGGGCGGCCGGGGAGCTGTTTTTT.

This rearrangement joins TRBV9 to TRBJ1-4; D might be TRBD1 (5 bases). Trimming shortened V by 5 bases and J by 4 bases, and 12 bases separated the two germline ends. This CDR3 spans 14 amino acids. The germline V gene has CDR1 SGDLS and CDR2 YYNGEE. The DNA of the CDR3 is TGTGCCAGCAGTGCCGGGACCCTTAATGAAAAACTGTTTTTT. Encoded protein: CASSAGTLNEKLFF.

The chain has TRBV14 and TRBJ1-4; TRBD1 aligns across 9 bases. V was pared by 0 bases and J by 8 bases, with 4 bases of the junction left unmatched. The V gene's germline CDR1 is SGHDN and CDR2 FVKESK. The CDR3 sequence is 15 residues long. This CDR3 is CASSQDGTGYEKLFF. In nucleotides, the CDR3 is TGTGCCAGCAGCCAAGATGGGACAGGGTACGAAAAACTGTTTTTT. Full variable domain (outside the CDR3, taken from reference TRBV14 and TRBJ1-4): EAGVTQFPSHSVIEKGQTVTLRCDPISGHDNLYWYRRVMGKEIKFLLHFVKESKQDESGMPNNRFLAERTGGTYSTLKVQPAELEDSGVYFCASSQDGTGYEKLFFGSGTQLSVL.